Below, one TCR beta chain is given with its context. The sample is drawn from a study of shared clonotypes between healthy human individuals. Measured with immunoSEQ multiplex PCR; TCRdb has only the in-frame clones, and not every one. The data hold around 2.1 million clones, with roughly 95% observed a single time. The CDR3 has 14 residues. Germline CDR1 is MNHNY and CDR2 is SVGAGI (reference sequence). V was trimmed by 7 bases and J by 8 bases, leaving 17 bases between them. The rearrangement uses TRBV6-6 and TRBJ2-2, with a possible D match to TRBD1 (6 bases). This clonotype was obtained from a man younger than 30 in good health. Sequences were obtained from naive CD4+ T cells sorted from blood. As for subset: CD45RA+ positively selected. The DNA of the CDR3 is TGTGCCAGCACCCGGACAGCACCCTTAGGGGAGCTGTTTTTT. Translating gives CASTRTAPLGELFF.